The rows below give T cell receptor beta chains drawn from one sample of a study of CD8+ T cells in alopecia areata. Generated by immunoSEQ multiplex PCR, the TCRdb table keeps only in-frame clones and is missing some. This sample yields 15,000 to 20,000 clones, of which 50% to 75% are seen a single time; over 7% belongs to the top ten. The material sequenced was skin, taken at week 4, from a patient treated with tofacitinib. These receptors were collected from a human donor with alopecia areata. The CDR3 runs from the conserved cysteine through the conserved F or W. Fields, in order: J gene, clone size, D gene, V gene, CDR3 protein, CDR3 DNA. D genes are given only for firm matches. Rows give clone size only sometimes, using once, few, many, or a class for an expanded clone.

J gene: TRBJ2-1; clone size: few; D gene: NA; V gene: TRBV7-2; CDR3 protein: CASSLMRGNGVNEQFF; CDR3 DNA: TGTGCCAGCAGCTTAATGAGGGGAAACGGGGTGAATGAGCAGTTCTTC
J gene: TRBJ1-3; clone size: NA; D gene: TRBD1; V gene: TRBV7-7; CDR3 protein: CASSPGTDGNTIYF; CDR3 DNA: TGTGCTAGCAGCCCCGGGACAGATGGAAACACCATATATTTT
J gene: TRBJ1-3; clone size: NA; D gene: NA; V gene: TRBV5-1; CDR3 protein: CASSLSNPGNTIYF; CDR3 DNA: TGCGCCAGCAGCTTGTCTAATCCTGGAAACACCATATATTTT
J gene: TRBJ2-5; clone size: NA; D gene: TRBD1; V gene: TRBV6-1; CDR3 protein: CASKDTGDRETQYF; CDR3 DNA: TGTGCCAGCAAAGACACAGGGGACCGGGAGACCCAGTACTTC
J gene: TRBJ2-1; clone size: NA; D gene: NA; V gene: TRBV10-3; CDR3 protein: CATRGIDSTNEQFF; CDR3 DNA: TGTGCCACCCGAGGAATAGACTCGACCAATGAGCAGTTCTTC
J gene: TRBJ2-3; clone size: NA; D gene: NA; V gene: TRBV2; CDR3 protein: CASRNRVYNTDTQYF; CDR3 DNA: TGTGCCAGCAGAAACAGGGTGTACAACACAGATACGCAGTATTTT
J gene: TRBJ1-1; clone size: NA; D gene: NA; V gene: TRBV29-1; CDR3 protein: CSVADETEAFF; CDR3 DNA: TGCAGCGTTGCCGATGAGACTGAAGCTTTCTTT
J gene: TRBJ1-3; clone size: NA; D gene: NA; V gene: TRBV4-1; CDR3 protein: CASSQGAVGGGYSGNTIYF; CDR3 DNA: TGCGCCAGCAGCCAAGGAGCTGTCGGCGGAGGATACTCTGGAAACACCATATATTTT
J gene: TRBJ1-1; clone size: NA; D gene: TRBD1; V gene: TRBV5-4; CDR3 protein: CASSYRTGNTEAFF; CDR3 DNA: TGTGCCAGCAGCTATCGGACAGGGAACACTGAAGCTTTCTTT
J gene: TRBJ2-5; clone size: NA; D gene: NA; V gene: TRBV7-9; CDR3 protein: CASSLDSEGTEGETQYF; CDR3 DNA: TGTGCCAGCAGCTTAGACTCAGAGGGAACAGAGGGGGAGACCCAGTACTTC
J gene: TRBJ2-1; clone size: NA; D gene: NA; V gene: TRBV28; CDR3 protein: CASSPLQSSYNEQFF; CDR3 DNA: TGTGCCAGCAGTCCATTACAGAGCTCCTACAATGAGCAGTTCTTC
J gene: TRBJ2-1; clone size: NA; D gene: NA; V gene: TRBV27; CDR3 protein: CASSTNSDYAYNEQLF; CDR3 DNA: TGTGCCAGCAGTACGAACTCGGACTATGCCTACAATGAGCAGCTCTTC
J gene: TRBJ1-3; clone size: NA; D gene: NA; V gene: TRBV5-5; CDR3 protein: CASSLGHRAPSNTIYF; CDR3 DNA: TGTGCCAGCAGCTTGGGACACCGGGCCCCCTCGAACACCATATATTTT
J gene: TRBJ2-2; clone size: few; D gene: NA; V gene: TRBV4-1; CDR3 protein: CASSHVGRGPTGELFF; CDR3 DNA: TGCGCCAGCAGCCATGTTGGGCGGGGGCCCACCGGGGAGCTGTTTTTT
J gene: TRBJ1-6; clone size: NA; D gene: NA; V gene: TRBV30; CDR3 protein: CAWIRKGNSPLHF; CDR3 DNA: TGTGCCTGGATCCGGAAGGGAAATTCACCCCTCCACTTT
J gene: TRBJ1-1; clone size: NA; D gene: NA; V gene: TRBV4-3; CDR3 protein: CASSQGVLGSDTEAFF; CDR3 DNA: TGCGCCAGCAGCCAAGGAGTACTGGGATCCGACACTGAAGCTTTCTTT
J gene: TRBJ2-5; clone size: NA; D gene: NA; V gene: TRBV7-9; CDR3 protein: CASSKMDYQETQYF; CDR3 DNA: TGTGCCAGCAGCAAGATGGACTACCAAGAGACCCAGTACTTC
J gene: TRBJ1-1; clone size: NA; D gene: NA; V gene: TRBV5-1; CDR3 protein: CASSGLRSNEAFF; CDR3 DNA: TGCGCCAGCAGCGGTCTCCGAAGTAATGAAGCTTTCTTT
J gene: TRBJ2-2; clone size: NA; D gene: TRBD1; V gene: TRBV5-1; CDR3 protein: CASSLGGNRGNTGELFF; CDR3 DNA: TGCGCCAGCAGCTTGGGAGGGAACAGGGGGAACACCGGGGAGCTGTTTTTT
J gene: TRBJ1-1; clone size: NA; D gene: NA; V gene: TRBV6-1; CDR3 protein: CASSPVLGQGEAFF; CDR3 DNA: TGTGCCAGCAGCCCTGTTTTGGGACAAGGTGAAGCTTTCTTT
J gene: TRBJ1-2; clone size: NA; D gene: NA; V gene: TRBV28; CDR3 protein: CASSPNDRILSYGYTF; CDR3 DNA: TGTGCCAGCAGTCCAAACGACAGGATCTTAAGCTATGGCTACACCTTC
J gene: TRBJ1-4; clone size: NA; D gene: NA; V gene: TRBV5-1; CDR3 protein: CASSDNTQGVSEKLFF; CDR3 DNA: TGCGCCAGCAGCGACAACACCCAGGGAGTTAGTGAAAAACTGTTTTTT
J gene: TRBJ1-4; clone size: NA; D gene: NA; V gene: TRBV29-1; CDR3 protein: CSVEDSSGWQLFF; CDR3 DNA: TGCAGCGTTGAAGATTCCTCCGGGTGGCAACTGTTTTTT
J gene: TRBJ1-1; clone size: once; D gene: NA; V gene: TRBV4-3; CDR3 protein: CASSQGGAGTEAFF; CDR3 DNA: TGCGCCAGCAGCCAAGGAGGGGCAGGGACTGAAGCTTTCTTT
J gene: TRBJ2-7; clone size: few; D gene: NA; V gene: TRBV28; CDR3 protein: CASSFQRVGGDNYEQYF; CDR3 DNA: TGTGCCAGCAGCTTTCAGAGAGTTGGAGGGGATAACTACGAGCAGTACTTC
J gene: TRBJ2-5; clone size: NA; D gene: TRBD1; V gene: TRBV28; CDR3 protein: CASSLGFEDRKETQYF; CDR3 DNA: TGTGCCAGCAGTTTAGGGTTTGAGGACAGGAAAGAGACCCAGTACTTC
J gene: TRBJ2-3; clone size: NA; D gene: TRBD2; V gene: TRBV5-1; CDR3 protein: CASSPGTSGPDTQYF; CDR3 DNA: TGCGCCAGCAGCCCAGGGACTAGCGGGCCAGATACGCAGTATTTT
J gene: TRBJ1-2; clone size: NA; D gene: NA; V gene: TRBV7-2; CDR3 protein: CASSLVQGGGYTF; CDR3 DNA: TGTGCCAGCAGCTTAGTACAGGGTGGCGGCTACACCTTC
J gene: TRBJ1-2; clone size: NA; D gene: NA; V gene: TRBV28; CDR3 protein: CASSPSNYGYTF; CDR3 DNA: TGTGCCAGCAGCCCAAGTAACTATGGCTACACCTTC
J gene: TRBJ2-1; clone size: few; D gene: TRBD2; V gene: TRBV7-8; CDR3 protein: CASSLALHGGAGEQFF; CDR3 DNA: TGTGCCAGCAGCTTAGCGCTTCACGGGGGGGCGGGTGAGCAGTTCTTC
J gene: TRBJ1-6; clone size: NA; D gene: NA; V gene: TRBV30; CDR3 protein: CAWSVRRDALGCSPLHF; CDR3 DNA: TGTGCCTGGAGTGTACGACGGGACGCCCTTGGGTGCTCACCCCTCCACTTT
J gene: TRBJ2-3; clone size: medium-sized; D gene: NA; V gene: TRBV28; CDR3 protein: CASSTYEATDTQYF; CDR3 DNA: TGTGCCAGCAGTACCTACGAGGCCACAGATACGCAGTATTTT
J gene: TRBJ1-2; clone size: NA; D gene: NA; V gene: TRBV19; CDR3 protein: CASRGAHGASGGYTF; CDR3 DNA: TGTGCCAGTAGGGGGGCGCACGGCGCCTCAGGTGGCTACACCTTC
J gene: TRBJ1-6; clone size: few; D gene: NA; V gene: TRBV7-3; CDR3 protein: CASSLTTGRGSPLHF; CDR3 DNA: TGTGCCAGCAGCTTAACTACAGGAAGAGGATCACCCCTCCACTTT
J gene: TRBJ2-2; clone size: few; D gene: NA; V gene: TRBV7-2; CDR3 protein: CASSLSGTQTGELFF; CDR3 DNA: TGTGCCAGCAGCCTATCCGGGACACAGACCGGGGAGCTGTTTTTT
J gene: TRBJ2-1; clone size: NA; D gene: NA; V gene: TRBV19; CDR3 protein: CASSIHNEQFF; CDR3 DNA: TGTGCCAGTAGTATTCACAATGAGCAGTTCTTC
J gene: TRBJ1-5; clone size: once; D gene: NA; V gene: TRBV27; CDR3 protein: CASSPLRSGYSNQPQHF; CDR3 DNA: TGTGCCAGCAGTCCCCTCAGGTCTGGTTATAGCAATCAGCCCCAGCATTTT
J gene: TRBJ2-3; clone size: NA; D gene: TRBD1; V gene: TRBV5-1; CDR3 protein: CASSSIPGQGTDTQYF; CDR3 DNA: TGCGCCAGCAGTTCGATCCCGGGACAGGGCACAGATACGCAGTATTTT
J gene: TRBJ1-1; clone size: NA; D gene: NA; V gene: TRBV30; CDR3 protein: CAWTKFLNTEAFF; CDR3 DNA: TGTGCCTGGACTAAGTTCTTGAACACTGAAGCTTTCTTT
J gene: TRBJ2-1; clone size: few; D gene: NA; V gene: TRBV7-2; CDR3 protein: CASSSYVAPRNEQFF; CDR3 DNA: TGTGCCAGCAGCTCATACGTGGCACCACGCAATGAGCAGTTCTTC
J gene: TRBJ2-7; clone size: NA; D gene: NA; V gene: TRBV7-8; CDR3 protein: CASSYRWDVAYEQYF; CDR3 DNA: TGTGCCAGCAGCTACCGGTGGGACGTCGCCTACGAGCAGTACTTC
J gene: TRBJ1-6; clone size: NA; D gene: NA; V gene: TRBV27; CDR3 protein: CASRPKDSYRGLYNSPLHF; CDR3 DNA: TGTGCCAGCCGACCCAAGGACAGTTACCGAGGACTTTATAATTCACCCCTCCACTTT
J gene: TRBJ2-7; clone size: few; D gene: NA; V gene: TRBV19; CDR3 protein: CASKRGGLRGEQYF; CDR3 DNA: TGTGCCAGTAAACGCGGCGGTTTGCGAGGCGAGCAGTACTTC
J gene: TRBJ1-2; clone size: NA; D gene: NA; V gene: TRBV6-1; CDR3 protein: CASTPGGGDDGYTF; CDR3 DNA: TGTGCCAGCACCCCTGGGGGAGGGGATGATGGCTACACCTTC
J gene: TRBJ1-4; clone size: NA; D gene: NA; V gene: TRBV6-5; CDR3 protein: CASSYRGGNEKLFF; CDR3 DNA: TGTGCCAGCAGTTATCGCGGGGGCAATGAAAAACTGTTTTTT